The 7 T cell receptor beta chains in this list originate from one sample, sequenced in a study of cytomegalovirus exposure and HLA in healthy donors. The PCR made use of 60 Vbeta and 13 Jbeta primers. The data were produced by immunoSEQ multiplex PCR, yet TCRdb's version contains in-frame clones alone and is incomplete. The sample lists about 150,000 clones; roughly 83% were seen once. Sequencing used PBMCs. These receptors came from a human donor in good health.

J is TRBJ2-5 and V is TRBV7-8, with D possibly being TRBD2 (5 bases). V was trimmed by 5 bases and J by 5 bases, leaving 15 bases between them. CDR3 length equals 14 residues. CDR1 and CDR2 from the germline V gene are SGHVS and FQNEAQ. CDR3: CASSGEGGLETQYF. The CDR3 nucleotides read TGTGCCAGCAGCGGTGAGGGCGGGTTGGAGACCCAGTACTTC.

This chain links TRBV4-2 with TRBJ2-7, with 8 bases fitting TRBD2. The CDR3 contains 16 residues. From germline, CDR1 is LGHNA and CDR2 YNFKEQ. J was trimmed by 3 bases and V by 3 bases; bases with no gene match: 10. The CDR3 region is CASSQSGVTSVYEQYF. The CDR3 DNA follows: TGTGCCAGCAGCCAGTCAGGGGTGACTAGCGTCTACGAGCAGTACTTC.

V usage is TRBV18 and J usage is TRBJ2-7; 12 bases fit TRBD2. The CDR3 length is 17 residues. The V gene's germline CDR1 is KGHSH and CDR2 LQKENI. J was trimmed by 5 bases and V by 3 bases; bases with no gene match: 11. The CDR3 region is CASSPQTSGRSLHEQYF. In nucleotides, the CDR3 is TGTGCCAGCTCACCTCAGACTAGCGGGAGATCTCTCCACGAGCAGTACTTC.

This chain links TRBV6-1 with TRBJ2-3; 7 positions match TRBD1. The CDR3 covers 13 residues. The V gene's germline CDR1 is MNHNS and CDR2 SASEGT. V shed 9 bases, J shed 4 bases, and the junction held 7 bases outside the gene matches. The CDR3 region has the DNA TGTGCCAGTATGCGACAGGGAGCAGATACGCAGTATTTT. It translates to CASMRQGADTQYF.

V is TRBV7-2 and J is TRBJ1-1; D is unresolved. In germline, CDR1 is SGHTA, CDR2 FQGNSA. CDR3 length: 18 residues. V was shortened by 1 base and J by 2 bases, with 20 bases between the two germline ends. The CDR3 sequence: CASSLVMSRAGLNTEAFF. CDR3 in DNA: TGTGCCAGCAGCTTAGTCATGAGCCGGGCGGGGTTAAACACTGAAGCTTTCTTT.

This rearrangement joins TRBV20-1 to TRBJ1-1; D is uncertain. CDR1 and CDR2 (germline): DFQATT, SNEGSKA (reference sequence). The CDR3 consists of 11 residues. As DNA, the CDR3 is TGCAGGGCCCAATGGAACACTGAAGCTTTCTTT. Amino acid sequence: CRAQWNTEAFF.

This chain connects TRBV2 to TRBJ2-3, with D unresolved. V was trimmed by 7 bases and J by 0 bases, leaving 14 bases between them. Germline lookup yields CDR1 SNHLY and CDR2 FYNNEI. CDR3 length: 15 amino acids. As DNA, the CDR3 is TGTGCCAGCACCCCATTGATCGGGAGCACAGATACGCAGTATTTT. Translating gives CASTPLIGSTDTQYF.